Presented here are 25 T cell receptor beta chains from one specimen sequenced in a study of T cells in Graves' hyperthyroidism and ophthalmopathy. Researchers amplified the TCR beta CDR3 regions from RNA transcripts. During a first-round RT-PCR of the TCR CDR3, the HTBI primer set was used. MiXCR, run by TCRdb on the multiplex PCR reads, gives a single entry per CDR3 protein. The repertoire holds 500,000 to 600,000 distinct CDR3 sequences, with 40% to 55% as singletons. Sequenced sample: peripheral blood or thyroid tissue (not recorded which). These receptors originate from a woman in her late teens or twenties with Graves' hyperthyroidism.

This clonotype has ten or more counts. V is TRBV9 and J is TRBJ1-1; perhaps TRBD1 as D (5 bases). CDR3 size: 14 residues. Germline V gene sequence: CDR1 SGDLS, CDR2 YYNGEE. Trimming pared 3 bases from V and 0 bases from J, leaving 9 bases between. The chain's CDR3 is CASSEGTLNTEAFF. CDR3 DNA sequence: TGTGCCAGCAGCGAGGGGACGCTGAACACTGAAGCTTTCTTT.

This clonotype was recorded many times. The J gene is TRBJ2-5, the V gene TRBV29-1; TRBD2 might be the D (6 bases). Germline loops: CDR1 SQVTM, CDR2 ANQGSEA. V was shortened by 1 base and J by 4 bases, with 10 bases between the two germline ends. The CDR3 length is 13 residues. The CDR3 here is CSVEGGLGETQYF. DNA of the CDR3: TGCAGCGTTGAAGGGGGACTCGGAGAGACCCAGTACTTC.

This clonotype was counted at least ten times. The chain uses TRBV9 and TRBJ2-7, with 7 bases matching TRBD2. This CDR3 has 15 residues. The trim removed 0 bases at V and 3 bases at J, leaving 6 bases unmatched. From germline, CDR1 is SGDLS and CDR2 YYNGEE. CDR3 in DNA: TGTGCCAGCAGCGTAGCGGGAGGTCCAAACTACGAGCAGTACTTC. Its translation is CASSVAGGPNYEQYF.

This clonotype was recorded at least ten times. The CDR3 DNA sequence: TGTGCCAGCAGCTTGGATGATCAGCCCCAGCATTTT. It is translated as CASSLDDQPQHF. The chain links TRBV5-8 to TRBJ1-5; D remains ambiguous. CDR1 SGHTS and CDR2 YDEGEE come from the germline V gene. This CDR3 has 12 residues. The ends were cut back, 0 bases at V and 5 bases at J, with 3 bases in the middle.

This clonotype appeared many times. The CDR3 region has the DNA TGCGCCAGCAGCCAGTTGGACAGGGCTGGAAACACCATATATTTT. Protein product: CASSQLDRAGNTIYF. V gene TRBV4-1 combines with J gene TRBJ1-3, with TRBD1 matching over 8 bases. Germline V gene data show CDR1 as MGHRA and CDR2 as YSYEKL. This CDR3 contains 15 residues. With 3 bases clipped from V and 2 bases from J, the junction kept 3 bases outside the gene matches.

This clonotype was recorded many times. The genes are TRBV9 and TRBJ2-7; 9 nucleotides line up with TRBD1. Germline V gives CDR1 SGDLS, CDR2 YYNGEE. The CDR3 has 15 amino acids. The V segment lost 0 bases and the J segment 1 base; nucleotides outside the gene matches: 2. CDR3 bases: TGTGCCAGCAGCGTAGCAGGGACAGGGTCCTACGAGCAGTACTTC. It specifies CASSVAGTGSYEQYF.

This clonotype was recorded many times. A much larger clone differs by one base, so this may be a read error. The gene calls are TRBV7-9 and TRBJ2-7, with TRBD1 identical over 7 bases. The junction had 7 bases not matched to a gene; V was cut back by 5 bases and J by 3 bases. The CDR3 consists of 14 residues. Germline-derived CDR1 and CDR2 are SEHNR and FQNEAQ (reference sequence). In nucleotides, the CDR3 is TGTGCCAGCAGCCCCCCGGGACAGAGCTACGAGCAGTACTTC. Its translation: CASSPPGQSYEQYF.

The sample holds many counts of this clonotype. The V gene is TRBV19, the J gene TRBJ1-5; 9 nucleotides line up with TRBD1. Trimming removed 4 bases from V and 0 bases from J; junction bases left unmatched: 4. Germline assignment: CDR1 LNHDA and CDR2 SQIVND (reference sequence). The CDR3 covers 16 residues. The DNA for the CDR3 is TGTGCCAGTAGTAGAGGGACAGGGTATAGCAATCAGCCCCAGCATTTT. Protein sequence: CASSRGTGYSNQPQHF.

The V call is TRBV20-1, the J call TRBJ2-1; 12 nucleotides match TRBD2. Germline loops: CDR1 DFQATT, CDR2 SNEGSKA (reference sequence). This CDR3 region has 14 residues. The V and J ends lost 6 bases and 6 bases, in that order; junction bases with no gene match: 6. The CDR3 bases are TGCAGTGCAGTCCGACTAGCGGGAGCCAATGAGCAGTTCTTC. Translated, it gives CSAVRLAGANEQFF.

This clonotype was counted at least ten times. CDR3 amino acids: CAISESGGDEKLFF. CDR3 coding DNA: TGTGCCATCAGTGAGTCTGGGGGAGACGAAAAACTGTTTTTT. The rearrangement links TRBV10-3 to TRBJ1-4, with a possible D match to TRBD1 (5 bases). The CDR3 extends over 14 amino acids. V shed 0 bases and J shed 8 bases, with 10 bases lying between them. Germline CDR1 reads ENHRY; CDR2 reads SYGVKD.

The chain employs TRBV6-2 or TRBV6-3 and TRBJ2-7; 8 bases align to TRBD2. CDR1 and CDR2 from the germline V gene are MNHEY and SVGEGT. Trimming cost V 3 bases and J 2 bases; bases outside gene matches: 6. This CDR3 comprises 15 residues. The chain's CDR3 is CASSYSPGLAYEQYF. The CDR3 DNA reads TGTGCCAGCAGTTATTCGCCGGGACTAGCCTACGAGCAGTACTTC.

The chain employs TRBV7-9 and TRBJ2-7, with D possibly TRBD1 on 6 matching bases. The CDR3 extends over 14 amino acids. Trimming pared 2 bases from V and 3 bases from J, leaving 11 bases between. Germline values: CDR1 SEHNR, CDR2 FQNEAQ (reference sequence). The CDR3 DNA reads as TGTGCCAGCAGCTTACAGGGGAAAGGCTACGAGCAGTACTTC. Its protein product is CASSLQGKGYEQYF.

J is TRBJ2-1 and V is TRBV7-3; no clear D gene. V was shortened by 3 bases and J by 8 bases, with 8 bases between the two germline ends. Germline V gives CDR1 SGHTA, CDR2 FQGTGA. The CDR3 extends over 12 amino acids. The CDR3 here is CASSFSGHEQFF. The CDR3 DNA reads TGTGCCAGCAGCTTTTCAGGCCATGAGCAGTTCTTC.

The V gene is TRBV29-1, the J gene TRBJ1-4; weak D call: TRBD1 (6 bases). The CDR3 sequence is 12 residues long. The V gene lost 7 bases and the J gene lost 4 bases, with 10 bases spanning the gap. CDR1 and CDR2 (germline): SQVTM, ANQGSEA. CDR3 nucleotide sequence: TGCAGCGCAGGACAGAGTAATGAAAAACTGTTTTTT. It translates to CSAGQSNEKLFF.

In this sample, this clonotype turned up many times. The chain couples TRBV20-1 to TRBJ2-7; D gene uncertain. V was trimmed by 3 bases and J by 3 bases, leaving 9 bases between them. The CDR3 is 12 residues long. CDR1 is DFQATT, CDR2 SNEGSKA, per germline (reference sequence). CDR3 DNA: TGCAGTGCTAGGGGCTCCCGCTACGAGCAGTACTTC. Translating it yields CSARGSRYEQYF.

The chain links TRBV2 to TRBJ1-2; D uncertain. The CDR3 totals 13 residues. Germline CDR1 is SNHLY and CDR2 is FYNNEI. The CDR3 here is CARDKEGADGYTF. CDR3 coding DNA: TGTGCTAGAGATAAGGAGGGCGCGGATGGCTACACCTTC.

This clonotype was detected many times. The chain carries TRBV2 and TRBJ1-2; TRBD1 aligns across 7 bases. This CDR3 has 15 residues. V shed 8 bases, J shed 4 bases, and the junction held 13 bases outside the gene matches. Germline V lookup: CDR1 SNHLY, CDR2 FYNNEI. In DNA form, the CDR3 reads TGTGCCAGCGGACCTCTGGGGGACAGCAGCTATGGCTACACCTTC. It codes for CASGPLGDSSYGYTF.

The chain links TRBV20-1 to TRBJ1-2, with TRBD1 matching over 9 bases. The CDR3 loop spans 14 amino acids. Germline V gene data show CDR1 as DFQATT and CDR2 as SNEGSKA (reference sequence). V dropped 3 bases and J dropped 2; count of bases not matched to a gene: 4. As DNA, the CDR3 is TGCAGTGCTAGTGCGACAGGGGGAAACTATGGCTACACCTTC. Translating it yields CSASATGGNYGYTF.

The CDR3 DNA sequence: TGTGCCAGCAGCTTAAGGTCTAGCGGTACCTCGGGCTACACCTTC. It specifies CASSLRSSGTSGYTF. The V call is TRBV7-2, the J call TRBJ1-2; the D is unclear. CDR3 length: 15 amino acids. Germline V gives CDR1 SGHTA, CDR2 FQGNSA. V was cut by 2 bases and J by 8 bases, with 18 bases left in between.

The chain recombines TRBV29-1 with TRBJ1-5; D might be TRBD1 (5 bases). In germline, CDR1 is SQVTM, CDR2 ANQGSEA. The CDR3 sequence is 14 residues long. With 1 base removed from V and 14 bases from J, the gap between germline ends came to 21 bases. In DNA form, the CDR3 reads TGCAGCGTTGAAGTGGGACGCACGAGCTCCTACGAGCATTTT. This gives the protein CSVEVGRTSSYEHF.

This clonotype has a count of ten or more. This chain uses TRBV19 with TRBJ1-2; D is unresolved. Germline V lookup: CDR1 LNHDA, CDR2 SQIVND (reference sequence). The CDR3 is made up of 13 amino acids. Trimming left V 6 bases short and J 3 bases short, with 11 bases between. CDR3 protein: CASSYQTDYGYTF. CDR3 nucleotide sequence: TGTGCCAGTAGCTACCAGACTGACTATGGCTACACCTTC.

This clonotype was observed at least ten times. The rearrangement links TRBV10-3 to TRBJ2-2; TRBD2 agrees at 7 bases. The CDR3 runs to 16 residues. The V and J ends lost 4 bases and 5 bases, in that order; junction bases with no gene match: 10. Germline V gene data show CDR1 as ENHRY and CDR2 as SYGVKD. The CDR3 reads CAISGRAAGETGELFF. CDR3 coding DNA: TGTGCCATCAGTGGACGGGCTGCGGGAGAAACCGGGGAGCTGTTTTTT.

Many counts were recorded for this clonotype. This chain uses TRBV6-4 with TRBJ1-5; a weak D match, TRBD1 (5 bases). The CDR3 totals 17 residues. V was trimmed by 7 bases and J by 0 bases, leaving 19 bases between them. CDR1 is MRHNA, CDR2 SNTAGT, per germline. CDR3 amino acids: CASIRLKGKNSNQPQHF. Written as DNA, the CDR3 is TGTGCCAGCATCCGACTTAAGGGGAAAAATAGCAATCAGCCCCAGCATTTT.

This clonotype was counted a few times. The chain's CDR3 is CASRDSGSSQFF. The CDR3 DNA follows: TGTGCCAGCAGGGATAGCGGGAGCTCGCAGTTCTTC. V and J are TRBV2 and TRBJ2-7; 9 bases line up with TRBD2. The end of the DNA aligns better with TRBJ2-1, so the J call may be wrong. The CDR3 is made up of 12 amino acids. Germline CDR1 and CDR2: SNHLY and FYNNEI.

This clonotype was detected ten times or more. V gene TRBV29-1 combines with J gene TRBJ2-2; 8 nucleotides line up with TRBD1. The trim removed 7 bases at V and 4 bases at J, leaving 8 bases unmatched. Germline V gene sequence: CDR1 SQVTM, CDR2 ANQGSEA. The CDR3 has 14 amino acids. The CDR3 sequence: CSALDRASTGELFF. CDR3 DNA sequence: TGCAGCGCGCTGGACAGGGCTAGCACCGGGGAGCTGTTTTTT.